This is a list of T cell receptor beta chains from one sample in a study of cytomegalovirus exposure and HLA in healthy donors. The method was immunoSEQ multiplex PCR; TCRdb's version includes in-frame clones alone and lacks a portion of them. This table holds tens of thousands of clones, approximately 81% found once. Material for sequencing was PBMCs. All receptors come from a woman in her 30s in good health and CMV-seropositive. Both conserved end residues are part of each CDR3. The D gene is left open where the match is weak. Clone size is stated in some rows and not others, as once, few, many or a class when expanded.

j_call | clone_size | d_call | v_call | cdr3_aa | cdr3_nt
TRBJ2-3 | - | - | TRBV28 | CASSLDTQYF | TGTGCCAGCAGTCTAGATACGCAGTATTTT
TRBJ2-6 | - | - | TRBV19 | CASSITQGSGANVLTF | TGTGCCAGTAGTATCACACAGGGTTCTGGGGCCAACGTCCTGACTTTC
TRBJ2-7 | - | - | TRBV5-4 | CASSLLAGGSTYEQYF | TGTGCCAGCAGCTTGCTGGCGGGCGGTAGCACCTACGAGCAGTACTTC
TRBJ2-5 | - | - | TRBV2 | CASTQQPGLWETQYF | TGTGCCAGCACCCAACAACCGGGATTATGGGAGACCCAGTACTTC
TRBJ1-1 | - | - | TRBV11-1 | CASSKGRGSVNTEAFF | TGTGCCAGCAGCAAAGGTAGGGGGTCGGTGAACACTGAAGCTTTCTTT
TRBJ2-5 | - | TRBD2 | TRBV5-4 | CASSPGTSGTPRETQYF | TGTGCCAGCAGCCCAGGGACTAGCGGGACCCCCAGAGAGACCCAGTACTTC
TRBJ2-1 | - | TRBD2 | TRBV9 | CASSVRTSGREQFF | TGTGCCAGCAGCGTTCGGACTAGCGGACGAGAGCAGTTCTTC
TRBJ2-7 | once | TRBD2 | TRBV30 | CAWSVPGGTYEQYF | TGTGCCTGGAGTGTACCGGGAGGGACCTACGAGCAGTACTTC
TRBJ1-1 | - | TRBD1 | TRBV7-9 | CASGTGNTEAFF | TGTGCCTCCGGGACAGGGAACACTGAAGCTTTCTTT
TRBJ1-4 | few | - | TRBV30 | CAWSSSLLEGKLFF | TGTGCCTGGAGCTCTAGCCTGTTGGAAGGAAAACTGTTTTTT
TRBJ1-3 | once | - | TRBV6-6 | CASSPTVNGNTIYF | TGTGCCAGCAGCCCGACAGTCAACGGAAACACCATATATTTT
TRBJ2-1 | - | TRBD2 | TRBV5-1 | CASSAGLGGNEQFF | TGCGCCAGCAGCGCCGGACTAGGTGGCAATGAGCAGTTCTTC
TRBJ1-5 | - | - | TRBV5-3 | CARSFPECSNQPQHF | TGTGCCAGAAGCTTTCCGGAGTGTAGCAATCAGCCCCAGCATTTT
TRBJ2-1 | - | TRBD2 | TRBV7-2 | CASSAGTSITWEQFF | TGTGCCAGCAGCGCCGGGACTAGCATAACATGGGAGCAGTTCTTC
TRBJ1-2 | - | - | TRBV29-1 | CSVEDPLNYGYTF | TGCAGCGTTGAAGACCCCCTTAACTATGGCTACACCTTC
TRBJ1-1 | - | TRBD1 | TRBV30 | CAWSSWTGEGAYTEAFF | TGTGCCTGGAGTTCCTGGACAGGGGAAGGGGCTTACACTGAAGCTTTCTTT
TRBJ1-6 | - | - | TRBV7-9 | CASSKQGSSSYNSPLHF | TGTGCCAGCAGCAAACAGGGAAGCAGCTCCTATAATTCACCCCTCCACTTT
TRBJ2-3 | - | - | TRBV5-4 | CASSPPGTDTQYF | TGTGCCAGCAGCCCCCCTGGCACAGATACGCAGTATTTT